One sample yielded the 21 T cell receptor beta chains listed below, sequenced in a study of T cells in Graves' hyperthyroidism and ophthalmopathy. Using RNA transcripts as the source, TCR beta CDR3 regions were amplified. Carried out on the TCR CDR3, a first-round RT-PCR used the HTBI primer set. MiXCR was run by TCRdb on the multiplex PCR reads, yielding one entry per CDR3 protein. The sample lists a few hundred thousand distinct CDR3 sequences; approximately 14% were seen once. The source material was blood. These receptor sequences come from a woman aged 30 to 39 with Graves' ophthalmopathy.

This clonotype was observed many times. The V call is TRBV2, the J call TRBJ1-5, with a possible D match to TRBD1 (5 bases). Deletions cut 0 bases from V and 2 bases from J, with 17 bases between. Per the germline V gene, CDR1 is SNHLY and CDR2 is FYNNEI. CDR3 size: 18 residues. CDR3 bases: TGTGCCAGCAGTGAAGCGCCGGGACTCTCCTATGGCAATCAGCCCCAGCATTTT. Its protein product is CASSEAPGLSYGNQPQHF.

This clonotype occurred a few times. The DNA of the CDR3 is TGTGCCAGCTCTCTGAGAGGGGGACCTTATAGCAATCAGCCCCAGCATTTT. Its translation is CASSLRGGPYSNQPQHF. J is TRBJ1-5 and V is TRBV27; tentatively, D is TRBD1 (6 bases). From germline, CDR1 is MNHEY and CDR2 SMNVEV (reference sequence). The CDR3 has 17 residues. V shed 8 bases and J shed 0 bases, with 20 bases lying between them.

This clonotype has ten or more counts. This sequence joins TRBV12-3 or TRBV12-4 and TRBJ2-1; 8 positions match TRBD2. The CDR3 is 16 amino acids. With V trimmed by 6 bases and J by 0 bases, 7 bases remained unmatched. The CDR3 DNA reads TGTGCCAGCAGCCTAGGACTAGCCAGCTCCTACAATGAGCAGTTCTTC. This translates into CASSLGLASSYNEQFF.

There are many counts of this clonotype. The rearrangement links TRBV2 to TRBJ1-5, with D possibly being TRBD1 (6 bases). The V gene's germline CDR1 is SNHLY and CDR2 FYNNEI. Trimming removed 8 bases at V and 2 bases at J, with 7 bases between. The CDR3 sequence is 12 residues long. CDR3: CASSGGNQPQHF. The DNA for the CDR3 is TGTGCCAGCTCAGGGGGCAATCAGCCCCAGCATTTT.

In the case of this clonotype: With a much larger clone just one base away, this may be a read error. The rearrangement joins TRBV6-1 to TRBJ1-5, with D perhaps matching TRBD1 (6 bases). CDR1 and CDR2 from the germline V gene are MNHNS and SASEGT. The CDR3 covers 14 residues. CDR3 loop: CGSSRYRANQPQHF. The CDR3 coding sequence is TGTGGCAGCAGTCGATACAGGGCCAATCAGCCCCAGCATTTT.

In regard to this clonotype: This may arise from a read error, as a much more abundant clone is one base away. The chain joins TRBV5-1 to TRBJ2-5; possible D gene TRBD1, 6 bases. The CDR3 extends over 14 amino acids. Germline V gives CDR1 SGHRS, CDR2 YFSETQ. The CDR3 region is CVSSQLTGSETQYF. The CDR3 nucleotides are TGCGTCAGCAGCCAACTAACAGGGTCGGAGACCCAGTACTTC.

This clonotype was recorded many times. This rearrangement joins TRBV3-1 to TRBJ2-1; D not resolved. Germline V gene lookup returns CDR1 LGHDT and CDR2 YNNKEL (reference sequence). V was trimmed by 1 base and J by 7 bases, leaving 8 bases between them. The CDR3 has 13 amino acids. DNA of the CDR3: TGTGCCAGCAGCCAAGCGCCCGTGAATGAGCAGTTCTTC. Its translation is CASSQAPVNEQFF.

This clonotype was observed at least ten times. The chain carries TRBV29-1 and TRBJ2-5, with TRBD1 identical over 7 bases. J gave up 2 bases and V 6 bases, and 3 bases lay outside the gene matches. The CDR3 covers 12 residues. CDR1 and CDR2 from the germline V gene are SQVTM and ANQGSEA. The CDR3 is CSVGTVQETQYF. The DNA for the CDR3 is TGCAGCGTCGGGACAGTACAAGAGACCCAGTACTTC.

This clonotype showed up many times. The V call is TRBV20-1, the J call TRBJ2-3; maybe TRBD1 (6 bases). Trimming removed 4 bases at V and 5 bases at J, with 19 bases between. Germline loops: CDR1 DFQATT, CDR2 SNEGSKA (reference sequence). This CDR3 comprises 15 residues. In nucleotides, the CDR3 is TGCAGTGCTAAGCGACCCTACCAGGGGCAAGATACGCAGTATTTT. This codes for CSAKRPYQGQDTQYF.

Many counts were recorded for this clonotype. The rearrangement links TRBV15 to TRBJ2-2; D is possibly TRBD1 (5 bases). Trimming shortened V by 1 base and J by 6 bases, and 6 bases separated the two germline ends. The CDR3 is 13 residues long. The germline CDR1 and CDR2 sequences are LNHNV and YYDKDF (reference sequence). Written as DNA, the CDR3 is TGTGCCACCAGCAGAGCAGGGCCCGGGGAGCTGTTTTTT. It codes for CATSRAGPGELFF.

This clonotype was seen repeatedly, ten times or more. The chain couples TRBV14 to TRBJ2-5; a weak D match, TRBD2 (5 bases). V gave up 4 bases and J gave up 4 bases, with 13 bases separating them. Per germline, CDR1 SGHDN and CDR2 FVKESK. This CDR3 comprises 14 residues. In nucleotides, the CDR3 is TGTGCCAGCAGCCGGGTAGCGAGGCTAGAGACCCAGTACTTC. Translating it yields CASSRVARLETQYF.

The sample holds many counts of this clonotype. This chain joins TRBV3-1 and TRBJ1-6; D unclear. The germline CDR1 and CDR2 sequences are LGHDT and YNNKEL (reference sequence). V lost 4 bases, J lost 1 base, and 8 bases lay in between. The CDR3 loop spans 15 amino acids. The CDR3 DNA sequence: TGTGCCAGCAGCCCGTCGCAATCCTATAATTCACCCCTCCACTTT. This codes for CASSPSQSYNSPLHF.

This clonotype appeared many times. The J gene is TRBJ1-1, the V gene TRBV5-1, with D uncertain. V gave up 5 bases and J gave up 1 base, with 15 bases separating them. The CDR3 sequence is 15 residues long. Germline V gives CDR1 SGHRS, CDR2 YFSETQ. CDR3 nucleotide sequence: TGCGCCAGCAGGGGCTTAACCCTTGCGAACACTGAAGCTTTCTTT. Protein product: CASRGLTLANTEAFF. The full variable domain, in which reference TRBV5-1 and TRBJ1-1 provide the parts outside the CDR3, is KAGVTQTPRYLIKTRGQQVTLSCSPISGHRSVSWYQQTPGQGLQFLFEYFSETQRNKGNFPGRFSGRQFSNSRSEMNVSTLELGDSALYLCASRGLTLANTEAFFGQGTRLTVV.

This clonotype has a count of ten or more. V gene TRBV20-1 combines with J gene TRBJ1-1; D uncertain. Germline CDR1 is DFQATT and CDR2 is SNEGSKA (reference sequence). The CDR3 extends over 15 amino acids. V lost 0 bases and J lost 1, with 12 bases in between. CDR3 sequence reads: CSARDEILPNTEAFF. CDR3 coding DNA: TGCAGTGCTAGAGATGAGATACTACCGAACACTGAAGCTTTCTTT.

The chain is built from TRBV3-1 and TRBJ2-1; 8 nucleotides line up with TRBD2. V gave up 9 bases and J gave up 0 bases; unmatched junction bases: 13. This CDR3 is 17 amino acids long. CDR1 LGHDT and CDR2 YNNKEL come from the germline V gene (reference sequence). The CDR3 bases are TGTGCCAGTGGGGTGGGAGCGGGAGCTTCCTCCTACAATGAGCAGTTCTTC. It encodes CASGVGAGASSYNEQFF.

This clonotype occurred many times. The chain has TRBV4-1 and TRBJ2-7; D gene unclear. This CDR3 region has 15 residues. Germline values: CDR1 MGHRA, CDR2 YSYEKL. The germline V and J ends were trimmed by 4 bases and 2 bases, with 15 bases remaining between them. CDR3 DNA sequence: TGCGCCAGCAGCCTCCTCGCGTTGCGGACCTACGAGCAGTACTTC. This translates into CASSLLALRTYEQYF.

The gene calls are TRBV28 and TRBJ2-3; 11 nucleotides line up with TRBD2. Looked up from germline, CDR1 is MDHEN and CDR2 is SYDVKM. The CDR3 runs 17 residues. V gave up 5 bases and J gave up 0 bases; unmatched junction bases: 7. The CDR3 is CASSAPSGGISTDTQYF. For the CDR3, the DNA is TGTGCCAGCAGTGCCCCTAGCGGGGGGATTAGCACAGATACGCAGTATTTT.

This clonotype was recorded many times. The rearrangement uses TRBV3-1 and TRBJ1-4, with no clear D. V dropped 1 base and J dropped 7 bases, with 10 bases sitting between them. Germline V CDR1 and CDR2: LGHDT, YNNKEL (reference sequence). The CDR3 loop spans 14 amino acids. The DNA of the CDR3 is TGTGCCAGCAGCCAAGTTCATTCGGGTGAAAAACTGTTTTTT. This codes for CASSQVHSGEKLFF.

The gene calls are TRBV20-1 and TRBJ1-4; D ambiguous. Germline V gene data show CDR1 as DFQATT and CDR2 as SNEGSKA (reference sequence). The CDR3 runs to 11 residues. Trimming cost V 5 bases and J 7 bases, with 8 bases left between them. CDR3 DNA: TGCAGTGCTCCCCGGTTTGAAAAACTGTTTTTT. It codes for CSAPRFEKLFF.

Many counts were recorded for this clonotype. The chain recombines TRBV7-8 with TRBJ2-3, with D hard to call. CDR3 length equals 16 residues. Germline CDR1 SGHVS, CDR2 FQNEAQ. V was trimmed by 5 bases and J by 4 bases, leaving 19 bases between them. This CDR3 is CASSRGIGAVSDTQYF. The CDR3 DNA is TGTGCCAGCAGCCGAGGAATTGGCGCCGTCTCAGATACGCAGTATTTT.

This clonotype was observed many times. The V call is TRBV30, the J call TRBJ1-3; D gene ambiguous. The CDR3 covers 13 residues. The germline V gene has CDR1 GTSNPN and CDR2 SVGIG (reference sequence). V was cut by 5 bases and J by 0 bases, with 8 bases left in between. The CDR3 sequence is CAWSGFSGNTIYF. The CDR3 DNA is TGTGCCTGGTCAGGTTTCTCTGGAAACACCATATATTTT.